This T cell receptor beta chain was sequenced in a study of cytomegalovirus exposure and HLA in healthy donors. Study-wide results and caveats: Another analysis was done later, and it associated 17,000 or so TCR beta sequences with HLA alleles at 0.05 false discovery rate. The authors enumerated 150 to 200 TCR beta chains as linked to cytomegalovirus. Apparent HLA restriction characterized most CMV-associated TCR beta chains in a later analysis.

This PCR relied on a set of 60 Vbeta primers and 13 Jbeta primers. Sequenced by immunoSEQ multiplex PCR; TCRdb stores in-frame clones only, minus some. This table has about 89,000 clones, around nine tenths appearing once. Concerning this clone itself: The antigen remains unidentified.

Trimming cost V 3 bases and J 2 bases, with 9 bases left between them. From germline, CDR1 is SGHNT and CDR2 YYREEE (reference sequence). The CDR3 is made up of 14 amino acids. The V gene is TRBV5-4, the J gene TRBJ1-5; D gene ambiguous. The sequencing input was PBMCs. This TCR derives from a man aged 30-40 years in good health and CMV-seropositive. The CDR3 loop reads CASSWEPGNQPQHF. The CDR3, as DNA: TGTGCCAGCAGCTGGGAGCCCGGCAATCAGCCCCAGCATTTT.